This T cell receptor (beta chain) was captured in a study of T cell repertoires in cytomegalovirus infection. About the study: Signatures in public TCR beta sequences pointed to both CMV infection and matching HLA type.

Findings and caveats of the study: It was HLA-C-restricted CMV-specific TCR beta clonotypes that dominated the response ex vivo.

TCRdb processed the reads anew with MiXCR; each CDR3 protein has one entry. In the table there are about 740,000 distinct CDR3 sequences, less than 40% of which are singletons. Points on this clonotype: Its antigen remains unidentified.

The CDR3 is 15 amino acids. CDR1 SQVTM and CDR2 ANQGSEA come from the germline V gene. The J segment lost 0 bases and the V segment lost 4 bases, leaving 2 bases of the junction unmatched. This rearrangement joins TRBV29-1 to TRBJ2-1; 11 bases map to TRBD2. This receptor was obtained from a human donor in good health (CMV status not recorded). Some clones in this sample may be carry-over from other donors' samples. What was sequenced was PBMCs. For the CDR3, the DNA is TGCAGCGTTGCTAGCGGGGGGTTCTCCTACAATGAGCAGTTCTTC. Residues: CSVASGGFSYNEQFF.